The 28 T cell receptor beta chains listed next were all sequenced from one sample in a study of blood T cell repertoires in COVID-19. TCRdb keeps only in-frame clones here, not all; method: immunoSEQ multiplex PCR. The table shows roughly 250,000 clones, with roughly 82% occurring only once. The sample was peripheral blood. The receptors originated from a woman older than 75 with active or convalescent COVID-19.

The V and J genes are TRBV29-1 and TRBJ1-1, with D uncertain. The CDR3 has 14 amino acids. Germline V gene lookup returns CDR1 SQVTM and CDR2 ANQGSEA. The V gene lost 8 bases and the J gene lost 0 bases, with 16 bases spanning the gap. CDR3 protein: CSIVLQIMNTEAFF. The CDR3 bases are TGCAGCATTGTCTTACAGATAATGAACACTGAAGCTTTCTTT.

This clone showed up just a few times. The V call is TRBV5-1, the J call TRBJ2-2; TRBD2 matches at 7 bases. V dropped 9 bases and J dropped 6; count of bases not matched to a gene: 8. The length of the CDR3 is 13 residues. Per the germline V gene, CDR1 is SGHRS and CDR2 is YFSETQ. The CDR3 nucleotides read TGCGCCACGCGGGAGCTAGCGGCCGGGGAGCTGTTTTTT. It translates to CATRELAAGELFF.

The V call is TRBV28, the J call TRBJ2-3; 11 bases align to TRBD2. Trimming cost V 8 bases and J 2 bases; bases outside gene matches: 12. The CDR3 has 17 amino acids. The germline gives CDR1 MDHEN, CDR2 SYDVKM. The CDR3 protein is CASEPLSSGRATDTQYF. The CDR3 coding sequence is TGTGCCAGCGAACCTCTAAGTAGCGGGAGGGCCACAGATACGCAGTATTTT.

The sample holds one count of this clone. V gene TRBV4-2 combines with J gene TRBJ1-6; unclear D gene. Germline CDR1 and CDR2: LGHNA and YNFKEQ. V lost 0 bases and J 9 bases, leaving 12 bases between the germline ends. The CDR3 is 15 amino acids. The CDR3 coding sequence is TGTGCCAGCAGCCAAGATCTGACTCAGCTTTCACCCCTCCACTTT. Translated, it gives CASSQDLTQLSPLHF.

The rearrangement joins TRBV25-1 to TRBJ1-4; weak D call: TRBD1 (5 bases). V was pared by 6 bases and J by 8 bases, with 16 bases between. Germline V gives CDR1 MGHDK, CDR2 SYGVNS. This CDR3 is 14 amino acids long. This CDR3 is CASSPSGTVEKLFF. The CDR3 DNA reads TGTGCCAGCAGCCCAAGCGGGACGGTGGAAAAACTGTTTTTT.

The rearrangement joins TRBV28 to TRBJ1-2; D possibly corresponds to TRBD1 (6 bases). Germline-derived CDR1 and CDR2 are MDHEN and SYDVKM. The CDR3 extends over 13 amino acids. V was trimmed by 3 bases and J by 9 bases, leaving 14 bases between them. The chain's CDR3 is CASSLSNRESYTF. Written as DNA, the CDR3 is TGTGCCAGCAGTTTGTCCAACAGGGAGAGCTACACCTTC.

The chain carries TRBV18 and TRBJ1-4; 8 bases agree with TRBD1. Germline V gene data show CDR1 as KGHSH and CDR2 as LQKENI. The CDR3 is 14 amino acids. V shed 2 bases, J shed 6 bases, and the junction held 2 bases outside the gene matches. CDR3 region: CASSPATGDEKLFF. In DNA, the CDR3 is TGTGCCAGCTCACCAGCGACAGGGGATGAAAAACTGTTTTTT. The full variable domain, rest sourced from reference TRBV18 and TRBJ1-4, is NAGVMQNPRHLVRRRGQEARLRCSPMKGHSHVYWYRQLPEEGLKFMVYLQKENIIDESGMPKERFSAEFPKEGPSILRIQQVVRGDSAAYFCASSPATGDEKLFFGSGTQLSVL.

This chain uses TRBV9 with TRBJ2-3; 9 nucleotides match TRBD2. J lost 4 bases, V lost 3 bases, and 9 bases had no gene match. The CDR3 length is 16 residues. Germline V gives CDR1 SGDLS, CDR2 YYNGEE. The DNA for the CDR3 is TGTGCCAGCAGCGCCCCGTTGGCGGGGGGGCCAGATACGCAGTATTTT. Translating gives CASSAPLAGGPDTQYF. Full variable domain (missing parts from reference TRBV9 and TRBJ2-3): DSGVTQTPKHLITATGQRVTLRCSPRSGDLSVYWYQQSLDQGLQFLIQYYNGEERAKGNILERFSAQQFPDLHSELNLSSLELGDSALYFCASSAPLAGGPDTQYFGPGTRLTVL.

The rearrangement uses TRBV10-3 and TRBJ2-5; weak D call: TRBD1 (5 bases). The V gene lost 6 bases and the J gene lost 2 bases, with 16 bases spanning the gap. The germline CDR1 and CDR2 sequences are ENHRY and SYGVKD. The CDR3 contains 15 residues. The CDR3 DNA is TGTGCCATCAGCCTAGGACACCTTCCACAAGAGACCCAGTACTTC. This sequence encodes CAISLGHLPQETQYF.

This sequence joins TRBV5-1 and TRBJ1-3, with D perhaps matching TRBD1 (6 bases). The V end lost 8 bases, the J end lost 2 bases, and 14 bases lay between the germline ends. The CDR3 runs to 14 residues. The V gene's germline CDR1 is SGHRS and CDR2 YFSETQ. The CDR3 region is CASHPGTTGNTIYF. In DNA, the CDR3 is TGCGCCAGTCACCCAGGGACAACTGGAAACACCATATATTTT.

The V and J genes are TRBV18 and TRBJ2-7, with 13 bases aligning to TRBD2. The CDR3 length is 18 residues. Looked up from germline, CDR1 is KGHSH and CDR2 is LQKENI. The V gene end was trimmed by 1 base and the J gene end by 3 bases; junction bases not matched to a gene: 9. The CDR3 DNA is TGTGCCAGCTCACCACGTACTAGCGGGGGGGGAATAAACTACGAGCAGTACTTC. It translates to CASSPRTSGGGINYEQYF.

This chain joins TRBV28 and TRBJ1-3; D remains unclear. V shed 6 bases and J shed 3 bases, with 9 bases lying between them. Germline values: CDR1 MDHEN, CDR2 SYDVKM. The CDR3 loop spans 13 amino acids. CDR3 bases: TGTGCCAGCAGGAGACATGATGGAAACACCATATATTTT. This codes for CASRRHDGNTIYF.

The chain carries TRBV27 and TRBJ1-1; tentative D call: TRBD1 (5 bases). CDR3 length equals 14 residues. Germline V CDR1 and CDR2: MNHEY, SMNVEV (reference sequence). Trimming took 2 bases from V and 10 from J, leaving 17 bases between them. The CDR3 DNA follows: TGTGCCAGCAGTTTAAAGCCGGCTAGGGGAGGAGCTTTCTTT. It encodes CASSLKPARGGAFF.

The V gene is TRBV18, the J gene TRBJ2-5; D unclear. This CDR3 has 11 residues. Germline assignment: CDR1 KGHSH and CDR2 LQKENI. Trimming removed 3 bases at V and 3 bases at J, with 2 bases between. The CDR3 DNA reads TGTGCCAGCTCACCCGAAGAGACCCAGTACTTC. It encodes CASSPEETQYF.

In this sample, this clone turned up once. The chain combines TRBV30 with TRBJ2-2; D ambiguous. The CDR3 runs to 13 residues. Germline lookup yields CDR1 GTSNPN and CDR2 SVGIG (reference sequence). Trimming took off 0 bases at V and 4 bases at J, with 6 bases between the two ends. In DNA, the CDR3 is TGTGCCTGGAGTGTACTCGGCACCGGGGAGCTGTTTTTT. Translating it yields CAWSVLGTGELFF.

The chain's CDR3 is CASSGQFYEQYF. DNA of the CDR3: TGTGCCAGCAGCGGACAGTTCTACGAGCAGTACTTC. The chain is built from TRBV2 and TRBJ2-7; D is perhaps TRBD1 (6 bases). V was trimmed by 6 bases and J by 3 bases, leaving 9 bases between them. The length of the CDR3 is 12 residues. The germline CDR1 and CDR2 sequences are SNHLY and FYNNEI.

The chain uses TRBV11-2 and TRBJ2-1; 10 nucleotides line up with TRBD2. Trimming removed 7 bases from V and 0 bases from J; junction bases left unmatched: 12. CDR1 and CDR2 from the germline V gene are SGHAT and FQNNGV. The CDR3 runs to 18 residues. The CDR3 bases are TGTGCCAGCACCCTATCAGCGGGAGGGCCGTCCTCCTACAATGAGCAGTTCTTC. Its translation is CASTLSAGGPSSYNEQFF.

The chain couples TRBV11-2 to TRBJ1-3; D remains unclear. This CDR3 spans 14 amino acids. Germline V lookup: CDR1 SGHAT, CDR2 FQNNGV. V was trimmed by 2 bases and J by 4 bases, leaving 9 bases between them. The DNA of the CDR3 is TGTGCCAGCAGCTTAAGTCAGGTCGGAAACACCATATATTTT. Translated: CASSLSQVGNTIYF. The variable domain in full, with the rest retrieved from reference TRBV11-2 and TRBJ1-3, is EAGVAQSPRYKIIEKRQSVAFWCNPISGHATLYWYQQILGQGPKLLIQFQNNGVVDDSQLPKDRFSAERLKGVDSTLKIQPAKLEDSAVYLCASSLSQVGNTIYFGEGSWLTVV.

This clone has ten or more counts. The chain combines TRBV28 with TRBJ2-2; 9 bases are shared with TRBD2. Germline CDR1 reads MDHEN; CDR2 reads SYDVKM. J lost 8 bases, V lost 4 bases, and 8 bases had no gene match. CDR3 length: 15 amino acids. CDR3 sequence reads: CASSSTSGSHGELFF. The CDR3 DNA sequence: TGTGCCAGCAGTTCAACTAGCGGGTCCCATGGGGAGCTGTTTTTT.

The rearrangement uses TRBV9 and TRBJ2-5, with D possibly matching TRBD2 (5 bases). Looked up from germline, CDR1 is SGDLS and CDR2 is YYNGEE. The length of the CDR3 is 15 residues. V lost 0 bases and J lost 4, with 13 bases in between. The chain's CDR3 is CASSVGGLEGETQYF. The CDR3 DNA sequence: TGTGCCAGCAGCGTAGGAGGGCTTGAGGGAGAGACCCAGTACTTC.

The chain couples TRBV5-1 to TRBJ2-7; 8 bases agree with TRBD2. The CDR3 is made up of 14 amino acids. The V gene end was trimmed by 4 bases and the J gene end by 3 bases; junction bases not matched to a gene: 6. CDR1 is SGHRS and CDR2 is YFSETQ in the germline V gene. As DNA, the CDR3 is TGCGCCAGCAGCACCACTAGCGGAGTCTACGAGCAGTACTTC. Translated: CASSTTSGVYEQYF.

This rearrangement joins TRBV28 to TRBJ1-2, with D possibly TRBD1 on 6 matching bases. This CDR3 comprises 14 residues. Germline CDR1 is MDHEN and CDR2 is SYDVKM. Trimming took off 5 bases at V and 2 bases at J, with 12 bases between the two ends. The CDR3 reads CASSPDSSNYGYTF. In DNA form, the CDR3 reads TGTGCCAGCAGTCCGGACAGCTCCAACTATGGCTACACCTTC.

The gene calls are TRBV6-5 and TRBJ1-1; the D is unclear. V shed 6 bases and J shed 0 bases, with 5 bases lying between them. The CDR3 consists of 12 residues. Germline V gene sequence: CDR1 MNHEY, CDR2 SVGAGI. CDR3 amino acids: CASRTMNTEAFF. The CDR3 DNA follows: TGTGCCAGCAGGACTATGAACACTGAAGCTTTCTTT.

The CDR3: CASFQRGGEQFF. In DNA form, the CDR3 reads TGTGCCAGCTTCCAACGGGGAGGGGAGCAGTTCTTC. The V and J genes are TRBV6-5 and TRBJ2-1, with 7 positions matching TRBD2. Looked up from germline, CDR1 is MNHEY and CDR2 is SVGAGI. This CDR3 has 12 residues. V shed 8 bases and J 10 bases; nucleotides not matched to a gene: 8.

The V call is TRBV30, the J call TRBJ1-2; D is unclear. V gave up 1 base and J gave up 2 bases, with 14 bases separating them. Germline lookup yields CDR1 GTSNPN and CDR2 SVGIG (reference sequence). This CDR3 is built from 15 residues. CDR3: CAWSDGGGENYGYTF. CDR3 sequence (DNA): TGTGCCTGGAGTGACGGTGGCGGAGAAAACTATGGCTACACCTTC.

This clone showed up just a few times. This sample includes further DNA sequences coding for the same CDR3. This sequence joins TRBV19 and TRBJ1-5; the match to TRBD1 covers 10 bases. Germline V gene lookup returns CDR1 LNHDA and CDR2 SQIVND (reference sequence). V gave up 6 bases and J gave up 7 bases; unmatched junction bases: 9. The CDR3 is 15 residues long. CDR3 sequence: CASSTPGQGYQPQHF. The CDR3 nucleotides are TGTGCCAGTAGCACTCCGGGACAGGGGTACCAGCCCCAGCATTTT.

This clone was seen only a few times. J is TRBJ2-7 and V is TRBV6-5, with TRBD1 identical over 10 bases. CDR3 length equals 13 residues. J was trimmed by 4 bases and V by 6 bases; bases with no gene match: 3. CDR1 is MNHEY, CDR2 SVGAGI, per germline. CDR3 loop: CASRTGGAYEQYF. Here the CDR3 DNA reads TGTGCCAGCAGGACAGGGGGCGCGTACGAGCAGTACTTC.

This rearrangement joins TRBV18 to TRBJ1-5; a possible D gene is TRBD1 (5 bases). Germline values: CDR1 KGHSH, CDR2 LQKENI. Trimming took off 3 bases at V and 4 bases at J, with 10 bases between the two ends. The CDR3 has 14 residues. The CDR3 loop is CASSPATVNQPQHF. Written as DNA, the CDR3 is TGTGCCAGCTCACCTGCGACAGTAAATCAGCCCCAGCATTTT.